This TCR beta chain was observed in a study of shared clonotypes between healthy human individuals. Study details: Every donor yielded three CD4 naive, three CD4 memory, two CD8 naive and one CD8 memory plate.

Terminally differentiated effector memory CD45RA+ cells were excluded by CCR7 positive selection of CD45RO-negative cells. Study-wide findings and caveats: The study's rarefaction showed incomplete sorted-subset sequencing despite large depth.

The run depth of the assay was deep. Sequenced by immunoSEQ multiplex PCR; TCRdb stores in-frame clones only, minus some. The sample records about 2 million clones, about 95% being singletons. Notes on this clone: Its cognate antigen is unknown.

The receptor was isolated from a man aged 18 to 29 in good health. The sequenced material came from naive CD8+ T cells sorted from blood.

The CDR3 here is CASSLGWSSESGYTF. CDR3 in DNA: TGCGCCAGCAGCTTGGGCTGGTCCAGTGAGAGTGGCTACACCTTC. The genes are TRBV5-1 and TRBJ1-2; D gene ambiguous. The CDR3 length is 15 residues. Germline V gene lookup returns CDR1 SGHRS and CDR2 YFSETQ. V was shortened by 0 bases and J by 7 bases, with 16 bases between the two germline ends.